Listed below are T cell receptor beta chains from one sample, sequenced in a study of blood T cell repertoires in COVID-19. Profiled with immunoSEQ multiplex PCR; TCRdb holds only in-frame clones, not every one. This table has about 55,000 clones, roughly four fifths appearing once. Sample: peripheral blood. These receptors all stem from a woman aged 60-70 years with acute or convalescent COVID-19. Both conserved end residues are part of each CDR3. The D gene is left open where the match is weak. Size is stated for part of the rows, as once, few or many counts, or as a class when the clone is expanded.

V gene	clone size	D gene	J gene	CDR3 protein	CDR3 DNA
TRBV7-3	NA	NA	TRBJ1-2	CASSLEGRYGYTF	TGTGCCAGCAGCTTAGAAGGGAGGTATGGCTACACCTTC
TRBV5-6	NA	NA	TRBJ1-1	CASSMDSSHSEAFF	TGTGCCAGCAGCATGGACAGCAGTCACTCCGAAGCTTTCTTT
TRBV13	NA	TRBD1	TRBJ2-7	CASSLAGTGRGVYF	TGTGCCAGCAGCTTAGCAGGGACAGGGAGAGGGGTGTACTTC
TRBV5-1	NA	NA	TRBJ2-1	CASSLMAGASLNYNEQFF	TGCGCCAGCAGCTTGATGGCGGGGGCCTCACTCAACTACAATGAGCAGTTCTTC
TRBV19	NA	NA	TRBJ1-1	CASSSEGTEAFF	TGTGCCAGCTCCTCGGAGGGCACTGAAGCTTTCTTT
TRBV28	NA	TRBD2	TRBJ2-1	CASSFVAGKAYNEQFF	TGTGCCAGCAGTTTTGTAGCGGGAAAGGCATACAATGAGCAGTTCTTC
TRBV2	NA	TRBD1	TRBJ1-5	CASSSSTGRNQPQHF	TGTGCCAGCAGTAGTTCGACAGGGCGGAATCAGCCCCAGCATTTT
TRBV5-4	NA	TRBD2	TRBJ2-1	CASSSGTSGRYEQFF	TGTGCCAGCAGCTCGGGGACTAGCGGGAGGTATGAGCAGTTCTTC
TRBV7-9	few	NA	TRBJ2-7	CASSLTPQTRGHEQYF	TGTGCCAGCAGCCTAACCCCCCAGACCAGGGGACACGAGCAGTACTTC
TRBV2	NA	NA	TRBJ1-1	CASSEWGMAFF	TGTGCCAGCAGTGAATGGGGCATGGCTTTCTTT
TRBV4-1	NA	TRBD1	TRBJ1-5	CASSQDQGAMNQPQHF	TGCGCCAGCAGCCAAGATCAGGGGGCGATGAATCAGCCCCAGCATTTT
TRBV5-1	NA	TRBD2	TRBJ2-1	CASSLRLAGDGEQFF	TGCGCCAGCAGCTTGAGACTAGCGGGAGATGGCGAGCAGTTCTTC
TRBV11-2	NA	TRBD1	TRBJ2-7	CASSSYRGQAYEQYF	TGTGCCAGCAGCTCGTACAGGGGGCAAGCCTACGAGCAGTACTTC
TRBV5-5	NA	TRBD2	TRBJ2-7	CASSLTGTSYEQYF	TGTGCCAGCAGCTTAACCGGGACTAGCTACGAGCAGTACTTC
TRBV18	NA	TRBD2	TRBJ2-3	CASSPPSGRPGDTQYF	TGTGCCAGCTCACCACCCAGCGGGAGGCCGGGGGATACGCAGTATTTT
TRBV20-1	few	NA	TRBJ2-7	CSADTRYEQYF	TGCAGTGCCGACACTCGGTACGAGCAGTACTTC
TRBV23-1	once	TRBD1	TRBJ2-1	CASSQTGGTYNEQFF	TGCGCCAGCAGCCAGACAGGGGGGACGTACAATGAGCAGTTCTTC
TRBV9	few	NA	TRBJ2-3	CASSAEVPDTQYF	TGTGCCAGCAGCGCAGAGGTGCCAGATACGCAGTATTTT
TRBV5-4	NA	TRBD1	TRBJ1-2	CASNLGQGRGGYTF	TGTGCCAGCAATCTTGGACAGGGCAGGGGCGGCTACACCTTC
TRBV18	NA	TRBD1	TRBJ1-1	CASSPIRQGVKNTEAFF	TGTGCCAGCTCACCCATCCGACAGGGTGTAAAGAACACTGAAGCTTTCTTT
TRBV7-3	NA	NA	TRBJ2-3	CASSLSGSADTQYF	TGTGCCAGCAGCTTATCAGGGTCGGCAGATACGCAGTATTTT
TRBV6-5	NA	NA	TRBJ2-1	CAVMPPIQGWAEQFF	TGTGCCGTCATGCCCCCAATACAGGGTTGGGCTGAGCAGTTCTTC
TRBV2	NA	TRBD2	TRBJ2-3	CASSEDGGGVYTQYF	TGTGCCAGCAGTGAAGATGGCGGGGGGGTTTACACGCAGTATTTT
TRBV15	NA	TRBD2	TRBJ2-3	CATSSPGLASYTQYF	TGTGCCACCAGCAGCCCGGGACTAGCGTCATATACGCAGTATTTT
TRBV6-2/TRBV6-3	few	TRBD1	TRBJ1-2	CASSPGQTLNYGYTF	TGTGCCAGCAGCCCGGGACAGACCTTAAACTATGGCTACACCTTC